This TCR beta chain was observed in a study of post-analysis software for immune sequencing data (dated by TCRdb to about 2015). Regarding the complete study: Disease courses on record covered relapsing-remitting, secondary progressive and progressive-relapsing multiple sclerosis, though some patients had no subtype annotation. Patient repertoires were compared against ten to eleven previously published healthy control repertoires from donors aged roughly 6 to 28 years. A subset of samples was prepared in parallel using single-end sample barcoding, then pooled and co-amplified after Illumina adapter ligation. The investigation overall reported the following: The multiple sclerosis patient group was slightly younger than the control group. Strong co-clustering of samples prepared in the same batch was shown by direct clustering with F measure, prompting a batch-effect correction. Normalized Chao1 diversity was significantly lower in multiple sclerosis patients than controls, suggesting substantial peripheral T-cell clonal expansion. Patients showed significantly higher frequencies than controls for a handful of TRBV segments, among them TRBV5-6, TRBV5-1 and TRBV20-1.

In this sample, this clonotype turned up a few times. It lacks a known antigen. No per-base quality is available; no much larger clone lies one base away. Libraries came from PCR. TCRdb records Illumina HiSeq 2500 as the sequencer. Unique molecular identifiers were incorporated into TCR beta cDNA libraries to reduce PCR and sequencing biases. About 500,000 cDNA molecules were obtained for every 1 to 10 million input T cells, so each molecule roughly corresponded to one T cell. The same protocol used for the earlier healthy control dataset was applied to prepare and sequence the patient libraries. Samples belonging to the same batch were prepared together, multiplexed and sequenced on a shared HiSeq lane. The paper's data handling went like this. MIGEC handled the raw barcoded reads, throwing out single-read molecular identifier groups before consensus assembly and CDR3 extraction. VDJtools was used for post-analysis of the clonotype tables, and diversity was normalized by down-sampling every dataset to the size of the smallest sample. Repertoire overlap clustering matched CDR3 amino acid but not nucleotide sequences to correct batch-related cross-sample contamination. The public reads were run again by TCRdb, first through fastp at Q25 and then through MiXCR, and only productive beta chains were kept. Merged by CDR3 protein, the rows form single entries marked with the most common genes and DNA. What appears here as the V and J calls and clone size reflects TCRdb's work, not the paper's. The sample table shows 700,000 to 800,000 distinct CDR3 sequences, and just under 30% are seen once. Together, the top ten hold around 0.55% of the sample.

From cysteine to phenylalanine, the CDR3 is 13 amino acids long. Solely the CDR3 DNA is kept, with 39 bases framed from the first base. The trim is 6 bases for V and 2 bases for J, with a gap of 9 bases between the germline ends. CDR1 and CDR2, per the germline V gene, are ENHRY and SYGVKD. To demonstrate the VDJtools post-analysis software, TCR beta repertoires were profiled from the peripheral blood of 10 to 15 young patients with multiple sclerosis. The patients with multiple sclerosis were children and adolescents between about 6 and 16 years of age. The sequencing input was blood. The chain uses TRBV10-3 and TRBJ2-3; perhaps TRBD1 is the D gene, with 6 bases matching. This TCR came from a girl between 10 and 17 years old with multiple sclerosis. The DNA sequence is TGTGCCATCAGAGGACAGATCACAGATACGCAGTATTTT. This encodes CAIRGQITDTQYF.